This entry is about one TCR beta chain. The data stem from a study of blood T cell repertoires in COVID-19. Only in-frame clones appear in the TCRdb table, and some are missing; sequencing was by immunoSEQ multiplex PCR. The table lists roughly 300,000 clones, roughly nine tenths of them singletons. V dropped 2 bases and J dropped 5 bases, with 9 bases sitting between them. Germline V lookup: CDR1 MDHEN, CDR2 SYDVKM. The CDR3 spans 13 residues. Material: peripheral blood. The TCR originated in a woman in her 30s with COVID-19, enrolled during active disease. The chain links TRBV28 to TRBJ2-5; the D gene is possibly TRBD2 (5 bases). The CDR3 DNA is TGTGCCAGCAGTTTACTAACTAGGGAGACCCAGTACTTC. It encodes CASSLLTRETQYF. The variable domain in full, completed from reference TRBV28 and TRBJ2-5, reads DVKVTQSSRYLVKRTGEKVFLECVQDMDHENMFWYRQDPGLGLRLIYFSYDVKMKEKGDIPEGYSVSREKKERFSLILESASTNQTSMYLCASSLLTRETQYFGPGTRLLVL.